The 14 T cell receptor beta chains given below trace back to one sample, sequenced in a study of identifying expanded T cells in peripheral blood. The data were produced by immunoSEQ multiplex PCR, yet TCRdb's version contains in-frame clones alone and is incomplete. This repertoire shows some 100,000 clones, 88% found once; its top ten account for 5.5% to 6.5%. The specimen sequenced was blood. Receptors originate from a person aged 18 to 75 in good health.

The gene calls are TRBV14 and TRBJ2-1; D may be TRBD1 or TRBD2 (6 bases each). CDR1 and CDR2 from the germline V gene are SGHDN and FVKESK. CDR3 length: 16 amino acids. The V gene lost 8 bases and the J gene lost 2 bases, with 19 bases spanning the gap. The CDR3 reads CASPNKTGGTYNEQFF. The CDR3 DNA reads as TGTGCCAGCCCTAACAAGACAGGCGGGACCTACAATGAGCAGTTCTTC.

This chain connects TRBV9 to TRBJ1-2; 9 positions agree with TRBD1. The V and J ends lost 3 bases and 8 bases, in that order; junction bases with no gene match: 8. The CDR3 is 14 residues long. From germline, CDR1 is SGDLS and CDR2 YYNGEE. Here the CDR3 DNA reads TGTGCCAGCAGCGCGCGCGGACAGGGGACGGGCTACACCTTC. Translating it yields CASSARGQGTGYTF.

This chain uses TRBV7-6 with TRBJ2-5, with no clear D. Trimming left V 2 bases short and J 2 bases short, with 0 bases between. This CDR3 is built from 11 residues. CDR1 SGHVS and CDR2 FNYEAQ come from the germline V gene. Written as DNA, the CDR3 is TGTGCCAGCAGCTTACAAGAGACCCAGTACTTC. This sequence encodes CASSLQETQYF.

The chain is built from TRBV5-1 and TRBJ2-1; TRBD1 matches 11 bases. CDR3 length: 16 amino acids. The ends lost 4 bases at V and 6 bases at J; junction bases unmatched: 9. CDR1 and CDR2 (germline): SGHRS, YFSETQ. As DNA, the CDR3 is TGCGCCAGCAGCCGGAACACCGGGACAGGGGGCAATGAGCAGTTCTTC. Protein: CASSRNTGTGGNEQFF.

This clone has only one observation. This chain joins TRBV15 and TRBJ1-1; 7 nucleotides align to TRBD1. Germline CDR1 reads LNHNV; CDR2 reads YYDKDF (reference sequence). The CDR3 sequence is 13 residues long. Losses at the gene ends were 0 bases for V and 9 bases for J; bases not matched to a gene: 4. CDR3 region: CATSRDIQGKAFF. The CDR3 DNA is TGTGCCACCAGCAGAGACATACAGGGGAAAGCTTTCTTT. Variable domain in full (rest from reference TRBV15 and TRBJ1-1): DAMVIQNPRYQVTQFGKPVTLSCSQTLNHNVMYWYQQKSSQAPKLLFHYYDKDFNNEADTPDNFQSRRPNTSFCFLDIRSPGLGDTAMYLCATSRDIQGKAFFGQGTRLTVV.

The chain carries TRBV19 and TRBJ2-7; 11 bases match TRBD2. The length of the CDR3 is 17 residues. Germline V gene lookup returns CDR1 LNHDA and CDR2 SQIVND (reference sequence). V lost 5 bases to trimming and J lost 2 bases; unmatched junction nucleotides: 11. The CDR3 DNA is TGTGCCAGTAGTGACCCGACTAGCGGGGCAGCCCCCTACGAGCAGTACTTC. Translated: CASSDPTSGAAPYEQYF.

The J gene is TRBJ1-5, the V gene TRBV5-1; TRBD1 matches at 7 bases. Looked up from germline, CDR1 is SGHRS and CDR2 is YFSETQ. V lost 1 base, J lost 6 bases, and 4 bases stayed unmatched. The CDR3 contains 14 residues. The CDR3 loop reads CASSLRQGGQPQHF. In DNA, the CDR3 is TGCGCCAGCAGCTTGCGACAGGGCGGTCAGCCCCAGCATTTT.

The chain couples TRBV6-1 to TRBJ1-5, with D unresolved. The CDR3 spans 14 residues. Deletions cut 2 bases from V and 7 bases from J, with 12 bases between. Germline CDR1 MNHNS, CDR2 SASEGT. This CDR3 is CASSELFGLQPQHF. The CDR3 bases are TGTGCCAGCAGTGAACTCTTCGGACTGCAGCCCCAGCATTTT.

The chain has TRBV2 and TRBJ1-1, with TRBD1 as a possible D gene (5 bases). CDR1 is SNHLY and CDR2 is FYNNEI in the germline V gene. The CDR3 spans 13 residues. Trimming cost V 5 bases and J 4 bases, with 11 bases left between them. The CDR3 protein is CASSQGEGTEAFF. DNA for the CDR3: TGTGCCAGCAGTCAGGGTGAGGGCACTGAAGCTTTCTTT. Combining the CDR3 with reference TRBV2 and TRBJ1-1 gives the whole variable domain EPEVTQTPSHQVTQMGQEVILRCVPISNHLYFYWYRQILGQKVEFLVSFYNNEISEKSEIFDDQFSVERPDGSNFTLKIRSTKLEDSAMYFCASSQGEGTEAFFGQGTRLTVV.

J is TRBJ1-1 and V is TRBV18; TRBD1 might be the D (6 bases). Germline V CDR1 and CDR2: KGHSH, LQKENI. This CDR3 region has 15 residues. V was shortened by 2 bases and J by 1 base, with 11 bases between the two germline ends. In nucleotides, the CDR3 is TGTGCCAGCTCACCAAATCGGGGGCGGAACACTGAAGCTTTCTTT. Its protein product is CASSPNRGRNTEAFF.

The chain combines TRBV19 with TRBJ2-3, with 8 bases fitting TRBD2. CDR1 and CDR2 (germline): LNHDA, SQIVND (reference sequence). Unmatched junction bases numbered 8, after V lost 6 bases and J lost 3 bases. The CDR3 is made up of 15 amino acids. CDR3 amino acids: CASSPGGGRTDTQYF. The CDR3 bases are TGTGCCAGTAGCCCCGGGGGGGGGCGGACAGATACGCAGTATTTT.

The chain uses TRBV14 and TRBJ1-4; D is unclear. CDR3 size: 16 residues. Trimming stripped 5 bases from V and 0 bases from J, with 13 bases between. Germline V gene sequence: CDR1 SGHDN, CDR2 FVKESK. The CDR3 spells CASSEIGAATNEKLFF. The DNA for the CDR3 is TGTGCCAGCAGCGAAATTGGAGCCGCAACTAATGAAAAACTGTTTTTT.

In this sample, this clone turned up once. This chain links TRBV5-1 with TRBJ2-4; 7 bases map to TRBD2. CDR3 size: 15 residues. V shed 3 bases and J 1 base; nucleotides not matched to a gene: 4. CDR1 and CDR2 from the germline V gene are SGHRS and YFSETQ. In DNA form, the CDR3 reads TGCGCCAGCAGCTCGGGGAGGGTGGCCAAAAACATTCAGTACTTC. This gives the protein CASSSGRVAKNIQYF.

The CDR3 DNA reads as TGTGCCAGCAGCGAGGGAGGTCAGGCGTACGAGCAGTACTTC. Its protein product is CASSEGGQAYEQYF. This rearrangement joins TRBV11-2 to TRBJ2-7, with D perhaps TRBD2 (6 bases). The germline V gene encodes CDR1 SGHAT and CDR2 FQNNGV. The germline V and J ends were trimmed by 5 bases and 4 bases, with 15 bases remaining between them. The CDR3 loop spans 14 amino acids.